This entry concerns a single TCR beta chain. The target antigen is unknown. The CD45RO-CCR7+CD27+CD95- phenotype denoted naive CD8+ T cells. The libraries of TRB cDNA were constructed through 5' RACE using UMI labels. With the 5' RACE reads reprocessed, TCRdb shows one record per CDR3 protein and no DNA. This sample contains 150,000 or so distinct CDR3 sequences. This entry is derived from a study of CXCR3-negative and CXCR3-positive naive CD8 T cells. Study-wide results and limits: Diversity was high in both naive subsets and much lower in memory cells. Greater hydrophobicity was found in TRB CDR3s of CXCR3-positive naive cells than of CXCR3-negative naive cells.

The germline V gene encodes CDR1 MNHEY and CDR2 SVGAGI. The CDR3 has 13 amino acids. Sequencing input: naive CXCR3- CD8+ T cells from blood. The subset denotes: CD45RO-CCR7+CD27+CD95- naive CD8+ T cells lacking CXCR3 (TNR3-). The clonotype was recovered from a human donor in good health. Some clones in this sample may be carry-over from other donors' samples. V and J are TRBV6-5 and TRBJ2-7. The CDR3 region is CASNSGISYEQCF.